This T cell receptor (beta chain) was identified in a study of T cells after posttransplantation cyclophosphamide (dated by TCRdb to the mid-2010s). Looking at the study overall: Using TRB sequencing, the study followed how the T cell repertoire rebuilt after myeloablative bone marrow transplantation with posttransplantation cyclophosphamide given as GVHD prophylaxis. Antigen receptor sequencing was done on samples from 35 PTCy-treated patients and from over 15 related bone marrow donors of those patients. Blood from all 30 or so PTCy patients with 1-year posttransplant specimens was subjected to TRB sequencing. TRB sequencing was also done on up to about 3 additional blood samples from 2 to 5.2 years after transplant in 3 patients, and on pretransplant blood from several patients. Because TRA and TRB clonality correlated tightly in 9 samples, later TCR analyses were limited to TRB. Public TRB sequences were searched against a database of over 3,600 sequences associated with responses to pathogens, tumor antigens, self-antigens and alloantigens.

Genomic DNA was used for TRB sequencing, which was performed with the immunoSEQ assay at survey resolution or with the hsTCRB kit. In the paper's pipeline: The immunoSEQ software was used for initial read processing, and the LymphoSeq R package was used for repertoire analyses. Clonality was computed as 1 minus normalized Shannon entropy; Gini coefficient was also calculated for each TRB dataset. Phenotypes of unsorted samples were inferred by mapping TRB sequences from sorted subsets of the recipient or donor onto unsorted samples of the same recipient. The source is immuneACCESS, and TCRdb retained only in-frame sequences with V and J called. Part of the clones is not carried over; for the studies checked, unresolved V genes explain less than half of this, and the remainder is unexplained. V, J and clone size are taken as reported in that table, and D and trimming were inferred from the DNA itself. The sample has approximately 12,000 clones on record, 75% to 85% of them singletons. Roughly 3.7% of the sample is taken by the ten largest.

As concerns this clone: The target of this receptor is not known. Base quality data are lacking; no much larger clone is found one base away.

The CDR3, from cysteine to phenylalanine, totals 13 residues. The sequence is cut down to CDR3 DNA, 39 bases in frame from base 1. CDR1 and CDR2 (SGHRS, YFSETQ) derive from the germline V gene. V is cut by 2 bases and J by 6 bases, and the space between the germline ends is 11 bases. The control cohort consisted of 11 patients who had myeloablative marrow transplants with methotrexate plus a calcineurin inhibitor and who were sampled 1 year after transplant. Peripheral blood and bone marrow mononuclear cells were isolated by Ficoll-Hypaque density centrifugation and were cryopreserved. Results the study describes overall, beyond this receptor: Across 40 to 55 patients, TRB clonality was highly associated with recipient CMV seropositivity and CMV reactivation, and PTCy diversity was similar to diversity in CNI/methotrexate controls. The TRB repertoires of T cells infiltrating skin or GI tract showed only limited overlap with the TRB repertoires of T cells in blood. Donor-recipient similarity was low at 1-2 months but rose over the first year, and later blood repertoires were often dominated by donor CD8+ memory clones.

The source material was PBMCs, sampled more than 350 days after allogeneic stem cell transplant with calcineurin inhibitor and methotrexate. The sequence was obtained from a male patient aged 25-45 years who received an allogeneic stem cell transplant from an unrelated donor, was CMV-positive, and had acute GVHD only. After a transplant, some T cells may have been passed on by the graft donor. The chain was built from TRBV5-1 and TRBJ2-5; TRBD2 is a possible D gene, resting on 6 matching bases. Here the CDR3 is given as CASSFGEVKTQYF. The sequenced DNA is TGCGCCAGCAGCTTCGGGGAGGTAAAGACCCAGTACTTC.